The TCR beta chain described here comes from a study of blood T cell repertoires in COVID-19. The wider study: Both acute and convalescent COVID-19 samples were obtained from the United States, Italy and Spain. PBMCs, B-cell-depleted T cells, or T cells provided the cDNA or gDNA that made up the material.

Original methodology: Amplified reference gene primers provided the basis for estimating nucleated cell counts. Clones were sequenced by immunoSEQ multiplex PCR, and TCRdb holds only the in-frame ones, with some missing. V and J calls and clone size are as listed in that table; D and trimming were resolved from the DNA. In the table there are 70,000 or so clones, around 86% of which are singletons. The CDR3 is 15 residues long. CDR1 is SQVTM, CDR2 ANQGSEA, per germline. V trimming: 6 bases; J trimming: 1 base; junction bases outside the gene matches: 8. Specimen: peripheral blood. The V gene is TRBV29-1, the J gene TRBJ1-1; 10 positions agree with TRBD1. The sequence was collected from a young woman with acute or convalescent COVID-19. CDR3 residues: CSVGDRGRRNTEAFF. The DNA for the CDR3 is TGCAGCGTGGGTGACAGGGGGCGCCGGAACACTGAAGCTTTCTTT.